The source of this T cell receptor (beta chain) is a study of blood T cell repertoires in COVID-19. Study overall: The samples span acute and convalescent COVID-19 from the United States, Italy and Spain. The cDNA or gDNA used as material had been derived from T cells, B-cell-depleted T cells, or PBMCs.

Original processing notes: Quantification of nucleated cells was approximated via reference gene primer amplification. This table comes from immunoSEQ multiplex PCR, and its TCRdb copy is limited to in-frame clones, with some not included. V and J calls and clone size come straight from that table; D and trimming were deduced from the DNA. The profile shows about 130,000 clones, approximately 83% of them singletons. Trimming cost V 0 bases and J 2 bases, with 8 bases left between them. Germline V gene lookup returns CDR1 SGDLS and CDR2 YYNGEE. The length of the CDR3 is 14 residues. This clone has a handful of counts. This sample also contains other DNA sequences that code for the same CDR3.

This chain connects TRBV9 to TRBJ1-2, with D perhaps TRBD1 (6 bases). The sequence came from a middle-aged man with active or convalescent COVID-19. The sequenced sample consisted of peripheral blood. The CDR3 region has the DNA TGTGCCAGCAGCGTAGGCCAGGGGAACTATGGCTACACCTTC. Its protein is CASSVGQGNYGYTF.